The present T cell receptor beta chain was sequenced within a study of regulatory T cells in long-lasting Graves disease. Both iRepertoire HTBI primers and Arm-PCR of CDR3 regions were used to build the TCR beta libraries. Original analysis: Taken together, the samples had 62 TRBV and more than 11 TRBJ segments identified. Using its own MiXCR run on the multiplex PCR reads, TCRdb lists one record per CDR3 protein. The V and J calls here are based on TCRdb, not the publication. The sample contains approximately 540,000 distinct CDR3 sequences, 12% of which appear only once. The time point here: newly diagnosed GD, antithyroid drugs for less than 3 months. Extracted RNA from PBMCs served as the source of the TCR library. The CDR3 consists of 14 residues. Germline loops: CDR1 SGDLS, CDR2 YYNGEE. V dropped 4 bases and J dropped 1 base, with 11 bases sitting between them. These records were also assigned to another study, of T cells in Graves' hyperthyroidism and ophthalmopathy. As that report states: Patients aged 18 to 65 had newly diagnosed hyperthyroidism of under 2 months' duration. Patients with uncontrolled infections, other autoimmune diseases, pregnancy or lactation were excluded.

The material was peripheral blood mononuclear cells (PBMCs), obtained at new diagnosis, from a patient treated with antithyroid drugs. This clonotype originated in a young woman with Graves disease. The chain has TRBV9 and TRBJ1-1; D not certain. This CDR3 is CASSPPGRNTEAFF. The CDR3 coding sequence is TGTGCCAGCAGCCCCCCGGGTAGGAACACTGAAGCTTTCTTT.